These 11 T cell receptor beta chains originate from one sample sequenced in a study of spatial heterogeneity in lung cancer. Indicated time point: blood at routine non-recurrence follow-up after resection. In TCRdb, the 5' RACE reads were re-called with MiXCR into one record per CDR3 protein. The sample records roughly 72,000 distinct CDR3 sequences, 8% to 9.5% being singletons. Sequencing was performed on PBMCs, taken at follow-up. Receptor source: a female donor with early-stage non-small cell lung cancer.

V is TRBV15 and J is TRBJ1-1; 9 positions agree with TRBD1. This CDR3 comprises 16 residues. Germline V gene data show CDR1 as LNHNV and CDR2 as YYDKDF (reference sequence). Trimming removed 1 base from V and 5 bases from J; junction bases left unmatched: 8. The DNA of the CDR3 is TGTGCCACCAGCAGAGGCCCTAGGGACAGGGAGACTGAAGCTTTCTTT. This sequence encodes CATSRGPRDRETEAFF.

In this sample, this clonotype turned up many times. This CDR3 is CASSFGTDHSGNTIYF. The CDR3 DNA follows: TGTGCCAGCAGCTTTGGAACCGATCATTCTGGAAACACCATATATTTT. The rearrangement uses TRBV5-6 and TRBJ1-3; D is unclear. The CDR3 has 16 amino acids. V lost 2 bases to trimming and J lost 1 base, with 13 bases between them. CDR1 SGHDT and CDR2 YYEEEE come from the germline V gene.

At least ten counts were recorded for this clonotype. The J gene is TRBJ1-1, the V gene TRBV12-3 or TRBV12-4; unclear D gene. The V and J ends lost 1 base and 3 bases respectively, with 9 bases between them. The CDR3 totals 14 residues. CDR3 sequence: CASSLEGRDTEAFF. Here the CDR3 DNA reads TGTGCCAGCAGTTTAGAAGGACGGGACACTGAAGCTTTCTTT.

This clonotype was counted at least ten times. The gene calls are TRBV2 and TRBJ2-7; D is uncertain. In germline, CDR1 is SNHLY, CDR2 FYNNEI. There are 13 residues in the CDR3. The V end was cut by 9 bases, the J end by 3 bases, with 15 bases between. The CDR3 protein is CASRLPSNYEQYF. The CDR3 region has the DNA TGTGCCAGTCGGCTCCCGAGTAACTACGAGCAGTACTTC.

This clonotype was observed a few times. V usage is TRBV27 and J usage is TRBJ1-6; weak D call: TRBD1 (6 bases). The CDR3 consists of 16 residues. Deletions cut 7 bases from V and 9 bases from J, with 22 bases between. Germline V gives CDR1 MNHEY, CDR2 SMNVEV (reference sequence). The CDR3 sequence is CASKGTPSASSSPLHF. CDR3 bases: TGTGCCAGCAAGGGGACACCGAGTGCGTCAAGTTCACCCCTCCACTTT.

In this sample, this clonotype turned up many times. The chain has TRBV7-3 and TRBJ2-4, with 11 positions matching TRBD2. Trimming cost V 0 bases and J 5 bases; bases outside gene matches: 3. This CDR3 contains 16 residues. Germline V gene data show CDR1 as SGHTA and CDR2 as FQGTGA. For the CDR3, the DNA is TGTGCCAGCAGCTTAACCGGGACTAGCGGACAAAACATTCAGTACTTC. Translated, it gives CASSLTGTSGQNIQYF.

The gene calls are TRBV20-1 and TRBJ2-1, with TRBD2 matching 7 bases. The CDR3 extends over 14 amino acids. V trimming: 0 bases; J trimming: 8 bases; junction bases outside the gene matches: 7. The germline V gene has CDR1 DFQATT and CDR2 SNEGSKA (reference sequence). Written as DNA, the CDR3 is TGCAGTGCTAGAGATCCGGGAGGAGGGCATGAGCAGTTCTTC. Its translation: CSARDPGGGHEQFF.

Of note for this clonotype: Just one base apart from a much larger clone, this may be a read error. The chain uses TRBV18 and TRBJ1-1; D is uncertain. Germline assignment: CDR1 KGHSH and CDR2 LQKENI. CDR3 size: 13 residues. The CDR3 coding sequence is TGTGCCAGCTCACCAGACCCCCAAACTGAGGCTTTCTTT. It specifies CASSPDPQTEAFF.

The chain employs TRBV10-3 and TRBJ1-4, with unresolved D. Per germline, CDR1 ENHRY and CDR2 SYGVKD. V was clipped by 6 bases and J by 6 bases, with 8 bases between them. The CDR3 loop spans 12 amino acids. As DNA, the CDR3 is TGTGCCATCAGAGGACCCGATGAAAAACTGTTTTTT. Translation gives CAIRGPDEKLFF.

This clonotype was seen many times. The chain links TRBV2 to TRBJ1-2; D gene uncertain. The germline gives CDR1 SNHLY, CDR2 FYNNEI. The CDR3 is made up of 12 amino acids. V shed 2 bases and J shed 4 bases, with 5 bases lying between them. CDR3 loop: CASSELGYGYTF. CDR3 in DNA: TGTGCCAGCAGTGAACTGGGCTATGGCTACACCTTC.

This clonotype was detected many times. V usage is TRBV9 and J usage is TRBJ1-1, with D tentatively TRBD1 (6 bases). Germline lookup yields CDR1 SGDLS and CDR2 YYNGEE. The CDR3 extends over 17 amino acids. Trimming shortened V by 0 bases and J by 1 base, and 16 bases separated the two germline ends. The CDR3 sequence is CASSVGQGTLENTEAFF. DNA of the CDR3: TGTGCCAGCAGCGTAGGGCAGGGGACATTAGAGAACACTGAAGCTTTCTTT.